Following are 29 T cell receptor beta chains from one sample sequenced in a study of T cells after yellow fever vaccination. From the 5' RACE reads, TCRdb called clonotypes with MiXCR, one entry per CDR3 protein. The repertoire includes 160,000 or so distinct CDR3 sequences, approximately 6.8% of them detected once, and 2.5% sits in the top ten. Here the sequenced sample was CD4+ T cells sorted from PBMCs, taken about 5 days after the first yellow fever vaccination. These receptors all come from a man younger than 35 who received the YFV17D yellow fever vaccine.

V usage is TRBV3-1 and J usage is TRBJ1-2, with TRBD1 identical over 9 bases. V shed 3 bases and J 5 bases; nucleotides not matched to a gene: 19. The CDR3 covers 19 residues. Germline V CDR1 and CDR2: LGHDT, YNNKEL (reference sequence). DNA for the CDR3: TGTGCCAGCAGCCAGGGGAAGGAACGGGACAGGGCCGGTTATTATGGCTACACCTTC. Translating gives CASSQGKERDRAGYYGYTF.

This clonotype was seen ten or more times. The genes are TRBV7-9 and TRBJ2-7, with D possibly matching TRBD2 (7 bases). Germline V CDR1 and CDR2: SEHNR, FQNEAQ (reference sequence). The CDR3 contains 12 residues. Trimming stripped 1 base from V and 12 bases from J, with 13 bases between. DNA of the CDR3: TGTGCCAGCAGCTTAGGGGGGGGGGCCCGGTACTTC. It is translated as CASSLGGGARYF. Combining the CDR3 with reference TRBV7-9 and TRBJ2-7 gives the whole variable domain DTGVSQNPRHKITKRGQNVTFRCDPISEHNRLYWYRQTLGQGPEFLTYFQNEAQLEKSRLLSDRFSAERPKGSFSTLEIQRTEQGDSAMYLCASSLGGGARYFGPGTRLTVT.

The chain is built from TRBV21-1 and TRBJ1-1. TRBV21-1 is classified as a pseudogene. This CDR3 spans 16 amino acids. CDR3 sequence (DNA): TGTGCCAGCAGCAAAGAGTATACCACCCTGAACACTGAAGCTTTCTTT. This gives the protein CASSKEYTTLNTEAFF.

This clonotype showed up many times. This chain links TRBV5-1 with TRBJ1-6; 7 bases are a match to TRBD1. Germline trimming cut 0 bases from V and 9 bases from J; bases unmatched to any gene: 9. The CDR3 is made up of 16 amino acids. Germline CDR1 is SGHRS and CDR2 is YFSETQ. The CDR3 DNA is TGCGCCAGCAGCTTGGTAGAACAGGGGATGGTTTCACCCCTCCACTTT. Translation gives CASSLVEQGMVSPLHF.

This clonotype was found many times. The chain combines TRBV4-3 with TRBJ2-5; no reliable D call. V was pared by 0 bases and J by 3 bases, with 11 bases between. The germline V gene encodes CDR1 LGHNA and CDR2 YSLEER. CDR3 length: 15 residues. CDR3 DNA sequence: TGCGCCAGCAGCCAAGATTCCTGGCGAAAAGAGACCCAGTACTTC. It yields the protein CASSQDSWRKETQYF.

In its sample, this clonotype was seen many times. V is TRBV7-2 and J is TRBJ2-5; D is uncertain. In germline, CDR1 is SGHTA, CDR2 FQGNSA. Trimming shortened V by 0 bases and J by 0 bases, and 2 bases separated the two germline ends. CDR3 length: 13 residues. CDR3 coding DNA: TGTGCCAGCAGCTTAGCGAACCAAGAGACCCAGTACTTC. This codes for CASSLANQETQYF.

The chain recombines TRBV11-2 with TRBJ1-2; D gene uncertain. Trimming took 3 bases from V and 6 from J, leaving 14 bases between them. The CDR3 contains 14 residues. Germline assignment: CDR1 SGHAT and CDR2 FQNNGV. The CDR3 DNA sequence: TGTGCCAGCAGCTTTACCCGCCAGCTCGATGGCTACACCTTC. This sequence encodes CASSFTRQLDGYTF.

Ten or more counts support this clonotype. The chain links TRBV20-1 to TRBJ1-3; D remains unclear. The CDR3 runs 13 residues. Trimming cost V 2 bases and J 7 bases, with 12 bases left between them. Germline V lookup: CDR1 DFQATT, CDR2 SNEGSKA (reference sequence). Here the CDR3 reads CSARFGSINTIYF. DNA for the CDR3: TGCAGTGCTAGATTTGGCAGTATTAACACCATATATTTT.

This clonotype has more than one count but fewer than ten. The genes are TRBV24-1 and TRBJ2-7, with D possibly matching TRBD1 (6 bases). Germline V gene lookup returns CDR1 KGHDR and CDR2 SFDVKD. Deletions cut 0 bases from V and 4 bases from J, with 24 bases between. The CDR3 runs 19 residues. The CDR3 loop reads CATSDLTARGKGGAYEQYV. CDR3 DNA: TGTGCCACCAGTGATTTGACTGCCAGGGGAAAAGGAGGTGCGTACGAGCAGTACGTC.

The J gene is TRBJ2-7, the V gene TRBV4-3; 14 bases agree with TRBD2. Germline CDR1 reads LGHNA; CDR2 reads YSLEER. J lost 4 bases, V lost 4 bases, and 6 bases had no gene match. The CDR3 is 16 amino acids. CDR3 in DNA: TGCGCCAGCAGCCGAACCGGGACTAGCGGGGGTTACGAGCAGTACTTC. It specifies CASSRTGTSGGYEQYF.

This clonotype appeared many times. The chain joins TRBV12-3 or TRBV12-4 to TRBJ1-6, with D unresolved. The CDR3 is 13 amino acids. Trimming removed 1 base from V and 7 bases from J, with 5 bases in between. CDR3 coding DNA: TGTGCCAGCAGTTTAGACGGGAATTCACCCCTCCACTTT. This translates into CASSLDGNSPLHF.

This clonotype was counted ten times or more. The chain couples TRBV5-4 to TRBJ2-3; D gene ambiguous. V lost 4 bases and J lost 0, with 12 bases in between. Germline assignment: CDR1 SGHNT and CDR2 YYREEE (reference sequence). The CDR3 runs to 15 residues. DNA for the CDR3: TGTGCCAGCAGCGCTCAGCTAACTAGCACAGATACGCAGTATTTT. This sequence encodes CASSAQLTSTDTQYF.

Ten or more counts support this clonotype. This chain uses TRBV28 with TRBJ2-2; D is tentatively TRBD1 or TRBD2 (5 bases each). The germline V gene encodes CDR1 MDHEN and CDR2 SYDVKM. Deletions cut 5 bases from V and 6 bases from J, with 13 bases between. There are 14 residues in the CDR3. The CDR3 here is CASSPPGHAGELFF. Here the CDR3 DNA reads TGTGCCAGCAGTCCACCGGGGCATGCCGGGGAGCTGTTTTTT. Together with reference TRBV28 and TRBJ2-2, the CDR3 gives the full variable domain: DVKVTQSSRYLVKRTGEKVFLECVQDMDHENMFWYRQDPGLGLRLIYFSYDVKMKEKGDIPEGYSVSREKKERFSLILESASTNQTSMYLCASSPPGHAGELFFGEGSRLTVL.

Notes on this clonotype: Compared with germline, one end of the junction differs, possibly owing to a read error. The rearrangement joins TRBV12-3 or TRBV12-4 to TRBJ1-4; D remains ambiguous. This CDR3 contains 14 residues. CDR3: CASSQVLANEKLSF. In DNA form, the CDR3 reads TGTGCCAGCAGCCAAGTTCTCGCTAATGAAAAACTGTCTTTT.

This clonotype was detected a few times. The rearrangement uses TRBV20-1 and TRBJ1-4; TRBD1 matches 12 bases. In germline, CDR1 is DFQATT, CDR2 SNEGSKA (reference sequence). The CDR3 is made up of 14 amino acids. The V and J ends lost 4 bases and 8 bases, in that order; junction bases with no gene match: 5. The CDR3 protein is CSAKEGTGGEKLFF. DNA of the CDR3: TGCAGTGCTAAGGAAGGGACAGGGGGCGAAAAACTGTTTTTT.

This clonotype was seen many times. The rearrangement links TRBV20-1 to TRBJ2-2, with no clear D. Germline assignment: CDR1 DFQATT and CDR2 SNEGSKA (reference sequence). The CDR3 is 14 residues long. V lost 0 bases and J lost 3, with 8 bases in between. CDR3 amino acids: CSARDSGYTGELFF. The CDR3 nucleotides are TGCAGTGCTAGAGACTCCGGATACACCGGGGAGCTGTTTTTT.

The chain employs TRBV11-2 and TRBJ2-5; tentatively, D is TRBD1 or TRBD2 (6 bases each). V was cut by 1 base and J by 5 bases, with 17 bases left in between. Germline assignment: CDR1 SGHAT and CDR2 FQNNGV. The length of the CDR3 is 16 residues. CDR3 DNA: TGTGCCAGCAGCTTAGGAAAAGGGGGGTCTGTGGAGACCCAGTACTTC. This translates into CASSLGKGGSVETQYF.

At least ten counts were recorded for this clonotype. CDR3 coding DNA: TGTGCCAGCAGCGTAAGCCTAGCGGGGGCCCCGCCCGCAGATACGCAGTATTTT. Protein: CASSVSLAGAPPADTQYF. The chain links TRBV9 to TRBJ2-3; 10 nucleotides align to TRBD2. The CDR3 has 18 amino acids. Germline-derived CDR1 and CDR2 are SGDLS and YYNGEE. V lost 1 base to trimming and J lost 4 bases; unmatched junction nucleotides: 12.

About this clonotype: A much bigger clone sits one base away, suggesting this may be a read error. The rearrangement joins TRBV3-1 to TRBJ2-3; D is possibly TRBD2 (5 bases). CDR3 length equals 14 residues. Germline V gene sequence: CDR1 LGHDT, CDR2 YNNKEL (reference sequence). The V gene lost 6 bases and the J gene lost 6 bases, with 16 bases spanning the gap. CDR3 sequence (DNA): TGTGCCAGCAGTTTGATATCCGGGGATGATACGCAGTATTTT. Translated, it gives CASSLISGDDTQYF.

The chain uses TRBV6-2 or TRBV6-3 and TRBJ2-2; 10 nucleotides match TRBD1. Germline assignment: CDR1 MNHEY and CDR2 SVGEGT. V lost 5 bases to trimming and J lost 7 bases; unmatched junction nucleotides: 7. The CDR3 totals 15 residues. CDR3 in amino acids: CASSHDRGRFGELFF. The CDR3 bases are TGTGCCAGCAGTCATGACAGGGGGCGATTCGGGGAGCTGTTTTTT.

This chain links TRBV7-2 with TRBJ2-1; 10 bases align to TRBD1. V trimming: 5 bases; J trimming: 2 bases; junction bases outside the gene matches: 3. Germline V lookup: CDR1 SGHTA, CDR2 FQGNSA. The CDR3 spans 15 residues. The CDR3 is CASSRTGGAYNEQFF. As DNA, the CDR3 is TGTGCCAGCAGCCGGACAGGGGGGGCCTACAATGAGCAGTTCTTC.

This chain uses TRBV5-4 with TRBJ1-2; no reliable D call. Trimming took off 1 base at V and 0 bases at J, with 10 bases between the two ends. CDR3 length: 15 residues. Germline assignment: CDR1 SGHNT and CDR2 YYREEE (reference sequence). CDR3 in amino acids: CASSLRAGSNYGYTF. CDR3 bases: TGTGCCAGCAGCTTGAGGGCGGGATCTAACTATGGCTACACCTTC. Based on the CDR3 plus reference TRBV5-4 and TRBJ1-2, the full variable domain is ETGVTQSPTHLIKTRGQQVTLRCSSQSGHNTVSWYQQALGQGPQFIFQYYREEENGRGNFPPRFSGLQFPNYSSELNVNALELDDSALYLCASSLRAGSNYGYTFGSGTRLTVV.

This clonotype was detected only a few times. The V and J genes are TRBV24-1 and TRBJ1-4; D not certain. With 0 bases removed from V and 8 bases from J, the gap between germline ends came to 9 bases. This CDR3 contains 14 residues. Germline assignment: CDR1 KGHDR and CDR2 SFDVKD. As DNA, the CDR3 is TGTGCCACCAGTGATTTGCGGGCGGGGGAAAAACTGTTTTTT. It translates to CATSDLRAGEKLFF.

This clonotype was recorded many times. This chain links TRBV18 with TRBJ2-5, with 7 bases lining up with TRBD1. Germline V lookup: CDR1 KGHSH, CDR2 LQKENI. The trim removed 2 bases at V and 1 base at J, leaving 7 bases unmatched. The CDR3 runs to 16 residues. The CDR3 region has the DNA TGTGCCAGCTCACCAAACAGGGACAGACTCCAAGAGACCCAGTACTTC. It yields the protein CASSPNRDRLQETQYF.

This clonotype was seen only a few times. The CDR3 DNA sequence: TGTGCCAGCAGCTTCCCGAGTGCGGGAGCCTACGAGCAGTACTTC. This sequence encodes CASSFPSAGAYEQYF. J is TRBJ2-7 and V is TRBV7-2, with 7 nucleotides matching TRBD2. Germline-derived CDR1 and CDR2 are SGHTA and FQGNSA. The CDR3 contains 15 residues. The trim removed 3 bases at V and 2 bases at J, leaving 7 bases unmatched.

This clonotype was detected many times. For the CDR3, the DNA is TGTGCCAGCAGCCTCGGGGGGGCCCGTCCAGATACGCAGTATTTT. Its protein is CASSLGGARPDTQYF. The V gene is TRBV6-2 or TRBV6-3, the J gene TRBJ2-3; 8 bases agree with TRBD2. CDR1 is MNHEY, CDR2 SVGEGT, per germline. J was trimmed by 4 bases and V by 6 bases; bases with no gene match: 9. The CDR3 sequence is 15 residues long.

This clonotype has at least ten counts. The chain employs TRBV10-1 and TRBJ2-7; the D is unclear. V lost 0 bases and J lost 4, with 4 bases in between. CDR1 and CDR2 from the germline V gene are WNHNN and SYGVQD (reference sequence). The CDR3 is made up of 12 amino acids. Written as DNA, the CDR3 is TGCGCCAGCAGTGAGTCGGGGTACGAGCAGTACTTC. This codes for CASSESGYEQYF.

Many counts were recorded for this clonotype. The rearrangement joins TRBV12-3 or TRBV12-4 to TRBJ1-6; TRBD1 is a possible D gene (5 bases). The ends were cut back, 4 bases at V and 9 bases at J, with 13 bases in the middle. The CDR3 sequence is 14 residues long. The CDR3 DNA reads as TGTGCCAGCAGTTGGGACGGGCTTTTTTCACCCCTCCACTTT. This encodes CASSWDGLFSPLHF.

In this sample, this clonotype turned up many times. The genes are TRBV7-2 and TRBJ2-7; 7 bases map to TRBD1. CDR1 is SGHTA and CDR2 is FQGNSA in the germline V gene. This CDR3 is built from 12 residues. Trimming removed 4 bases from V and 6 bases from J; junction bases left unmatched: 3. In nucleotides, the CDR3 is TGTGCCAGCAGCTCTCGGGACAGCGAGCAGTACTTC. Protein: CASSSRDSEQYF.